This entry lists 29 T cell receptor beta chains sequenced from one sample in a study of blood T cell repertoires in COVID-19. Measured with immunoSEQ multiplex PCR; TCRdb has only the in-frame clones, and not every one. The data hold 100,000 to 150,000 clones, with about 88% observed a single time. The sequencing sample was made of peripheral blood. All receptors come from a woman of 80 years or more with acute or convalescent COVID-19.

The rearrangement links TRBV19 to TRBJ1-2; maybe TRBD1 (6 bases). Germline values: CDR1 LNHDA, CDR2 SQIVND (reference sequence). The CDR3 is made up of 13 amino acids. The V end was cut by 5 bases, the J end by 7 bases, with 14 bases between. CDR3 DNA: TGTGCCAGTAGTTCTCGACAGGTAATTGGCTACACCTTC. Translated, it gives CASSSRQVIGYTF. Full variable domain (remainder filled in from reference TRBV19 and TRBJ1-2): DGGITQSPKYLFRKEGQNVTLSCEQNLNHDAMYWYRQDPGQGLRLIYYSQIVNDFQKGDIAEGYSVSREKKESFPLTVTSAQKNPTAFYLCASSSRQVIGYTFGSGTRLTVV.

This chain uses TRBV4-2 with TRBJ2-1; D is possibly TRBD2 (6 bases). CDR3 length: 16 residues. V was trimmed by 0 bases and J by 5 bases, leaving 14 bases between them. CDR1 is LGHNA, CDR2 YNFKEQ, per germline. CDR3 in amino acids: CASSQDVLARHNEQFF. CDR3 in DNA: TGTGCCAGCAGCCAAGATGTCCTAGCGAGACACAATGAGCAGTTCTTC.

V is TRBV29-1 and J is TRBJ1-4, with a tentative D call TRBD1 (6 bases). Trimming took 1 base from V and 7 from J, leaving 13 bases between them. The CDR3 is 14 amino acids. The germline V gene encodes CDR1 SQVTM and CDR2 ANQGSEA. The CDR3 loop reads CSVEAGGQGEKLFF. CDR3 nucleotide sequence: TGCAGCGTTGAAGCGGGGGGGCAGGGTGAAAAACTGTTTTTT.

This chain links TRBV6-5 with TRBJ1-5, with a weak D call TRBD1 (5 bases). The germline V gene encodes CDR1 MNHEY and CDR2 SVGAGI. V gave up 6 bases and J gave up 10 bases, with 13 bases separating them. CDR3 length equals 12 residues. CDR3 residues: CASSNARGPQHF. Here the CDR3 DNA reads TGTGCCAGCAGCAACGCAAGGGGACCCCAGCATTTT.

This clone was observed a few times. V is TRBV6-5 and J is TRBJ1-1, with D tentatively TRBD1 (5 bases). The CDR3 is made up of 12 amino acids. The germline V gene encodes CDR1 MNHEY and CDR2 SVGAGI. Trimming stripped 6 bases from V and 11 bases from J, with 16 bases between. CDR3 bases: TGTGCCAGCAGGGGACCAGTCAGCGGGGCTTTCTTT. Protein: CASRGPVSGAFF.

The CDR3 protein is CASRGRTGIYEQYF. The CDR3 DNA sequence: TGTGCCAGCAGGGGAAGGACAGGGATCTACGAGCAGTACTTC. This chain uses TRBV28 with TRBJ2-7; 8 bases are a match to TRBD1. The V segment lost 6 bases and the J segment 3 bases; nucleotides outside the gene matches: 7. The germline V gene encodes CDR1 MDHEN and CDR2 SYDVKM. The CDR3 consists of 14 residues.

This chain connects TRBV18 to TRBJ1-2; a possible D gene is TRBD1 (6 bases). Germline CDR1 and CDR2: KGHSH and LQKENI. Trimming cost V 1 base and J 7 bases, with 13 bases left between them. The CDR3 runs 14 residues. CDR3 DNA: TGTGCCAGCTCACCACGGGAGGGGGAGCTTGGCTACACCTTC. This sequence encodes CASSPREGELGYTF.

Only a few counts were recorded for this clone. The V gene is TRBV2, the J gene TRBJ1-6; the D gene is possibly TRBD1 (6 bases). Germline CDR1 is SNHLY and CDR2 is FYNNEI. The CDR3 runs 14 residues. V was clipped by 4 bases and J by 5 bases, with 9 bases between them. CDR3 in DNA: TGTGCCAGCAGTGTGTACAGGGATAATTCACCCCTCCACTTT. Amino acid sequence: CASSVYRDNSPLHF. Full variable domain (rest looked up from reference TRBV2 and TRBJ1-6): EPEVTQTPSHQVTQMGQEVILRCVPISNHLYFYWYRQILGQKVEFLVSFYNNEISEKSEIFDDQFSVERPDGSNFTLKIRSTKLEDSAMYFCASSVYRDNSPLHFGNGTRLTVT.

The chain joins TRBV4-1 to TRBJ2-7; TRBD1 aligns across 9 bases. V lost 4 bases and J lost 3; bases outside the gene matches: 7. The V gene's germline CDR1 is MGHRA and CDR2 YSYEKL. This CDR3 contains 15 residues. DNA of the CDR3: TGCGCCAGCAGCCCAAACCCGGGACAGGGCTACGAGCAGTACTTC. Translated, it gives CASSPNPGQGYEQYF.

The chain is built from TRBV6-6 and TRBJ2-4; a weak D match, TRBD2 (5 bases). The V gene lost 5 bases and the J gene lost 0 bases, with 11 bases spanning the gap. The CDR3 has 15 amino acids. CDR1 MNHNY and CDR2 SVGAGI come from the germline V gene (reference sequence). CDR3 sequence (DNA): TGTGCCAGCAGTAGGCTAGCCTCAGCCAAAAACATTCAGTACTTC. Its protein product is CASSRLASAKNIQYF.

This chain uses TRBV19 with TRBJ2-3, with 14 nucleotides matching TRBD2. Germline loops: CDR1 LNHDA, CDR2 SQIVND (reference sequence). J lost 3 bases, V lost 5 bases, and 1 base had no gene match. The CDR3 is made up of 15 amino acids. The CDR3 DNA follows: TGTGCCAGTAGTCGGACTAGCGGGGGGACAGATACGCAGTATTTT. Translation: CASSRTSGGTDTQYF.

This chain joins TRBV9 and TRBJ2-3; 10 positions match TRBD2. Germline CDR1 and CDR2: SGDLS and YYNGEE. J was trimmed by 4 bases and V by 0 bases; bases with no gene match: 5. The CDR3 is made up of 16 amino acids. The DNA of the CDR3 is TGTGCCAGCAGCGTAGCAGCGGGGGGGGTTGCAGATACGCAGTATTTT. It specifies CASSVAAGGVADTQYF.

The chain uses TRBV4-1 and TRBJ2-1; 7 nucleotides match TRBD1. The CDR3 contains 12 residues. Germline loops: CDR1 MGHRA, CDR2 YSYEKL. The V and J ends lost 3 bases and 13 bases, in that order; junction bases with no gene match: 6. The CDR3 coding sequence is TGCGCCAGCAGCCAGAACCGGGACAGACAGTTCTTC. It codes for CASSQNRDRQFF.

The genes are TRBV19 and TRBJ2-1; 7 nucleotides line up with TRBD2. Germline V gives CDR1 LNHDA, CDR2 SQIVND (reference sequence). The junction had 8 bases not matched to a gene; V was cut back by 5 bases and J by 10 bases. This CDR3 spans 13 amino acids. This chain's CDR3 is CASSQERLAEQFF. DNA of the CDR3: TGTGCCAGTAGTCAGGAGCGACTAGCCGAGCAGTTCTTC. The whole variable domain, filled in from reference TRBV19 and TRBJ2-1, reads DGGITQSPKYLFRKEGQNVTLSCEQNLNHDAMYWYRQDPGQGLRLIYYSQIVNDFQKGDIAEGYSVSREKKESFPLTVTSAQKNPTAFYLCASSQERLAEQFFGPGTRLTVL.

In DNA, the CDR3 is TGCGCCAGCAGCCAAGTAAGGCTGGCGGGGGCGAACACCGGGGAGCTGTTTTTT. Its translation: CASSQVRLAGANTGELFF. The chain uses TRBV4-1 and TRBJ2-2, with 7 bases fitting TRBD2. Germline V gene lookup returns CDR1 MGHRA and CDR2 YSYEKL. The V gene end was trimmed by 1 base and the J gene end by 0 bases; junction bases not matched to a gene: 8. The CDR3 runs 18 residues.

The chain uses TRBV24-1 and TRBJ1-1, with a tentative D call TRBD1 (5 bases). Germline-derived CDR1 and CDR2 are KGHDR and SFDVKD. This CDR3 is built from 13 residues. V shed 4 bases and J shed 7 bases, with 12 bases lying between them. CDR3: CATSEVGGDEAFF. For the CDR3, the DNA is TGTGCCACCAGTGAGGTTGGGGGGGATGAAGCTTTCTTT.

The V and J genes are TRBV5-1 and TRBJ2-3, with TRBD2 as a possible D gene (6 bases). Germline V gives CDR1 SGHRS, CDR2 YFSETQ. This CDR3 region has 15 residues. V was cut by 10 bases and J by 2 bases, with 20 bases left in between. This CDR3 reads CASHPSRGYTDTQYF. The CDR3 nucleotides read TGCGCCTCCCATCCCAGTCGGGGGTACACAGATACGCAGTATTTT.

The rearrangement links TRBV6-6 to TRBJ1-2, with 7 bases fitting TRBD1. The junction had 0 bases not matched to a gene; V was cut back by 0 bases and J by 2 bases. Germline lookup yields CDR1 MNHNY and CDR2 SVGAGI (reference sequence). This CDR3 has 14 residues. CDR3 DNA: TGTGCCAGCAGTTACTCGGACAGGAACTATGGCTACACCTTC. Translated: CASSYSDRNYGYTF.

The chain combines TRBV4-1 with TRBJ1-5, with a possible D match to TRBD1 (5 bases). Between the trimmed V and J ends, which lost 0 bases and 2 bases, there was a span of 11 bases. CDR1 and CDR2 (germline): MGHRA, YSYEKL. The CDR3 runs 16 residues. In DNA, the CDR3 is TGCGCCAGCAGCCAAGACAGGGCTCTTGGCAATCAGCCCCAGCATTTT. Translated, it gives CASSQDRALGNQPQHF.

The CDR3 region is CASSLRSSGRAGELFF. In DNA, the CDR3 is TGTGCCAGCAGTTTAAGGTCTAGCGGGAGGGCCGGGGAGCTGTTTTTT. V and J are TRBV28 and TRBJ2-2; 12 nucleotides align to TRBD2. The CDR3 contains 16 residues. V was clipped by 2 bases and J by 6 bases; unmatched bases: 4. Germline CDR1 MDHEN, CDR2 SYDVKM.

The V and J genes are TRBV29-1 and TRBJ1-1; D remains unclear. The V and J ends lost 4 bases and 1 base respectively, with 13 bases between them. The germline gives CDR1 SQVTM, CDR2 ANQGSEA. This CDR3 region has 14 residues. CDR3 DNA: TGCAGCGTTGGCTACGGGGTCGCGAACACTGAAGCTTTCTTT. Its protein product is CSVGYGVANTEAFF.

The J gene is TRBJ2-7, the V gene TRBV2; 10 positions agree with TRBD1. The CDR3 covers 14 residues. From germline, CDR1 is SNHLY and CDR2 FYNNEI. Losses at the gene ends were 4 bases for V and 3 bases for J; bases not matched to a gene: 3. The CDR3 bases are TGTGCCAGCAGTGCCGGGGACAGGGGCTACGAGCAGTACTTC. Encoded protein: CASSAGDRGYEQYF.

The chain uses TRBV5-7 and TRBJ1-6; 9 nucleotides line up with TRBD1. TRBV5-7 has ORF status, its function being uncertain. J lost 5 bases, V lost 5 bases, and 2 bases had no gene match. The CDR3 sequence is 14 residues long. The DNA for the CDR3 is TGTGCCAGCAGTGGACAGGGGAATAATTCACCCCTCCACTTT. Translating it yields CASSGQGNNSPLHF.

This chain links TRBV4-1 with TRBJ2-7; 7 bases line up with TRBD2. This CDR3 contains 13 residues. From germline, CDR1 is MGHRA and CDR2 YSYEKL. With V trimmed by 3 bases and J by 5 bases, 4 bases remained unmatched. The CDR3 sequence: CASSHPGGNEQYF. CDR3 sequence (DNA): TGCGCCAGCAGCCACCCCGGGGGGAACGAGCAGTACTTC.

J is TRBJ2-3 and V is TRBV9; perhaps TRBD1 as D (6 bases). The length of the CDR3 is 14 residues. V was pared by 4 bases and J by 6 bases, with 15 bases between. The germline V gene has CDR1 SGDLS and CDR2 YYNGEE. The DNA for the CDR3 is TGTGCCAGCAGCCGTTCGCCAGGGGTTGATACGCAGTATTTT. Protein sequence: CASSRSPGVDTQYF. Filled out from reference TRBV9 and TRBJ2-3, the complete variable domain reads DSGVTQTPKHLITATGQRVTLRCSPRSGDLSVYWYQQSLDQGLQFLIQYYNGEERAKGNILERFSAQQFPDLHSELNLSSLELGDSALYFCASSRSPGVDTQYFGPGTRLTVL.

The gene calls are TRBV9 and TRBJ2-1, with 12 bases aligning to TRBD2. V gave up 3 bases and J gave up 2 bases; unmatched junction bases: 6. Germline CDR1 SGDLS, CDR2 YYNGEE. CDR3 length equals 17 residues. The CDR3 DNA reads TGTGCCAGCAGCGAGACTAGCGGGAGACCGCCCTACAATGAGCAGTTCTTC. Protein product: CASSETSGRPPYNEQFF.

The chain uses TRBV7-9 and TRBJ2-7, with D possibly TRBD1 on 6 matching bases. The CDR3 runs 15 residues. Per the germline V gene, CDR1 is SEHNR and CDR2 is FQNEAQ (reference sequence). Trimming pared 5 bases from V and 9 bases from J, leaving 23 bases between. CDR3: CASSPPGQEYLGQYF. The CDR3 coding sequence is TGTGCCAGCAGCCCTCCGGGACAAGAATACCTAGGGCAGTACTTC.

This CDR3 reads CSVRDRGPYEQYF. The CDR3 DNA reads TGCAGCGTCCGGGACAGGGGGCCATACGAGCAGTACTTC. The V call is TRBV29-1, the J call TRBJ2-7; the match to TRBD1 covers 12 bases. The V and J ends lost 6 bases and 4 bases, in that order; junction bases with no gene match: 4. The CDR3 spans 13 residues. CDR1 is SQVTM and CDR2 is ANQGSEA in the germline V gene.

V usage is TRBV12-2 and J usage is TRBJ1-2; the table's D gene call, TRBD1, was not cross checked with the DNA. TRBV12-2 is termed a pseudogene. The CDR3 length is 14 residues. CDR3 protein: CASRPSPGYYGYTF. DNA for the CDR3: TGTGCAAGTCGCCCTAGTCCAGGGTACTATGGCTACACCTTC.